Listed here are 27 T cell receptor beta chains from one sample, sequenced in a study of T cells in Graves' hyperthyroidism and ophthalmopathy. Amplified TCR beta CDR3 regions came from RNA transcripts. The TCR CDR3 was amplified in a first-round RT-PCR using the HTBI primer set. MiXCR, applied by TCRdb to the multiplex PCR reads, yields one record per CDR3 protein. The table lists a few hundred thousand distinct CDR3 sequences, roughly 18% of them singletons. Sequenced sample: blood. These receptors all come from a woman aged 18 to 35 with Graves' ophthalmopathy.

This clonotype was counted between two and nine times. The rearrangement joins TRBV20-1 to TRBJ2-7, with D uncertain. With 3 bases removed from V and 5 bases from J, the gap between germline ends came to 20 bases. The CDR3 consists of 15 residues. The germline V gene encodes CDR1 DFQATT and CDR2 SNEGSKA (reference sequence). CDR3 sequence: CSASSPDKGMHEQYF. The CDR3 nucleotides read TGCAGTGCTAGCTCCCCCGACAAAGGGATGCACGAGCAGTACTTC.

This clonotype was counted at least ten times. V usage is TRBV5-1 and J usage is TRBJ2-7; the D gene is possibly TRBD2 (5 bases). Trimming pared 0 bases from V and 0 bases from J, leaving 10 bases between. This CDR3 has 15 amino acids. The germline CDR1 and CDR2 sequences are SGHRS and YFSETQ. In nucleotides, the CDR3 is TGCGCCAGCAGCTTGGGGACTCCGAGCTCCTACGAGCAGTACTTC. It yields the protein CASSLGTPSSYEQYF.

This clonotype was seen many times. J is TRBJ1-1 and V is TRBV6-1, with D maybe TRBD1 (6 bases). Germline CDR1 is MNHNS and CDR2 is SASEGT. The ends were cut back, 4 bases at V and 5 bases at J, with 17 bases in the middle. The CDR3 runs to 15 residues. CDR3 sequence: CASSARRGGKTEAFF. In nucleotides, the CDR3 is TGTGCCAGCAGTGCCCGCAGGGGTGGAAAGACTGAAGCTTTCTTT.

This clonotype has just a few counts. As DNA, the CDR3 is TGTGCCACCAGCAGAGATCTTCTTAGCTCCTACGAGCAGTACTTC. Translation: CATSRDLLSSYEQYF. This chain uses TRBV15 with TRBJ2-7; D call uncertain. Germline V lookup: CDR1 LNHNV, CDR2 YYDKDF (reference sequence). CDR3 length: 15 amino acids. V dropped 0 bases and J dropped 0 bases, with 9 bases sitting between them. Complete variable domain (other parts from reference TRBV15 and TRBJ2-7): DAMVIQNPRYQVTQFGKPVTLSCSQTLNHNVMYWYQQKSSQAPKLLFHYYDKDFNNEADTPDNFQSRRPNTSFCFLDIRSPGLGDTAMYLCATSRDLLSSYEQYFGPGTRLTVT.

This clonotype has at least ten counts. This sequence joins TRBV28 and TRBJ1-6; D call uncertain. This CDR3 has 13 residues. The V end lost 1 base, the J end lost 9 bases, and 7 bases lay between the germline ends. CDR1 and CDR2 from the germline V gene are MDHEN and SYDVKM. CDR3 DNA sequence: TGTGCCAGCAGTTTATCCCCAAGTTCACCCCTCCACTTT. The encoded protein is CASSLSPSSPLHF. The complete variable domain, with remaining parts taken from reference TRBV28 and TRBJ1-6, reads DVKVTQSSRYLVKRTGEKVFLECVQDMDHENMFWYRQDPGLGLRLIYFSYDVKMKEKGDIPEGYSVSREKKERFSLILESASTNQTSMYLCASSLSPSSPLHFGNGTRLTVT.

In its sample, this clonotype was seen a few times. The junction does not match germline at one end; this may be a read error. The chain carries TRBV12-3 or TRBV12-4 and TRBJ1-3; D remains ambiguous. CDR3 length equals 14 residues. The CDR3 coding sequence is TGTGCCAGCAGTTGGGCCGTGGCTGGAAGCACCATATATTTT. Residues: CASSWAVAGSTIYF.

In this sample, this clonotype turned up many times. The chain links TRBV7-9 to TRBJ2-1; 10 bases agree with TRBD2. This CDR3 is 13 amino acids long. Germline V gives CDR1 SEHNR, CDR2 FQNEAQ (reference sequence). Trimming cost V 7 bases and J 7 bases; bases outside gene matches: 4. CDR3 sequence: CASTWTSGNEQFF. The CDR3 DNA follows: TGTGCCAGCACCTGGACTAGCGGAAATGAGCAGTTCTTC.

This clonotype was seen a handful of times. The chain is built from TRBV12-3 or TRBV12-4 and TRBJ2-2; TRBD1 matches at 9 bases. V lost 5 bases to trimming and J lost 6 bases; unmatched junction nucleotides: 10. This CDR3 is 16 amino acids long. CDR3 nucleotides: TGTGCCAGCAGTCGTCCATTACAGGGGGCGTCCGGGGAGCTGTTTTTT. Residues: CASSRPLQGASGELFF.

V gene TRBV4-1 combines with J gene TRBJ2-4; 8 positions agree with TRBD2. The CDR3 spans 14 residues. Looked up from germline, CDR1 is MGHRA and CDR2 is YSYEKL. The V gene end was trimmed by 1 base and the J gene end by 9 bases; junction bases not matched to a gene: 5. The CDR3 loop reads CASSQASAGGIQYF. CDR3 coding DNA: TGCGCCAGCAGCCAAGCGTCCGCGGGGGGCATTCAGTACTTC.

This clonotype was recorded a few times. The chain links TRBV28 to TRBJ2-7; weak D call: TRBD2 (6 bases). Germline CDR1 and CDR2: MDHEN and SYDVKM. CDR3 length: 13 residues. V was clipped by 10 bases and J by 2 bases, with 15 bases between them. The CDR3 here is CATTSGRPYEQYF. CDR3 nucleotide sequence: TGTGCCACGACCTCCGGGAGACCCTACGAGCAGTACTTC.

Concerning this clonotype itself: A much larger clone is a single base away; this may be a read error. This sequence joins TRBV18 and TRBJ2-3; D uncertain. The length of the CDR3 is 13 residues. Trimming removed 7 bases at V and 4 bases at J, with 12 bases between. CDR1 is KGHSH, CDR2 LQKENI, per germline. CDR3: CASFLLEPDTQYF. The CDR3 DNA follows: TGTGCCAGCTTTTTGCTGGAGCCAGATACGCAGTATTTT.

The sample holds a few counts of this clonotype. A much larger clone lies a single base off, so this may be a read error. The J gene is TRBJ2-7, the V gene TRBV6-5, with a tentative D call TRBD1 (5 bases). Germline assignment: CDR1 MNHEY and CDR2 SVGAGI. The CDR3 runs 13 residues. Trimming took off 2 bases at V and 2 bases at J, with 7 bases between the two ends. The CDR3 DNA sequence: TGTGCCAGCAGTTACGCACAGGCCTACGAGCAGTACTTC. Protein sequence: CASSYAQAYEQYF.

CDR3 amino acids: CAISESSGGGYTF. In DNA, the CDR3 is TGTGCCATCAGTGAGTCGTCCGGTGGTGGCTACACCTTC. The chain has TRBV10-3 and TRBJ1-2; D gene ambiguous. CDR1 is ENHRY, CDR2 SYGVKD, per germline. The CDR3 totals 13 residues. V gave up 0 bases and J gave up 7 bases, with 9 bases separating them.

The sample holds a few counts of this clonotype. Written as DNA, the CDR3 is TGCAGTGCTCCGCTTTTTAATCTTTCGACCGACGGACAGAACTCTGGAAACACCATATATTTT. Its protein product is CSAPLFNLSTDGQNSGNTIYF. The chain joins TRBV20-1 to TRBJ1-3; a weak D match, TRBD1 (6 bases). The length of the CDR3 is 21 residues. CDR1 is DFQATT and CDR2 is SNEGSKA in the germline V gene (reference sequence). V was trimmed by 5 bases and J by 0 bases, leaving 32 bases between them.

This chain connects TRBV29-1 to TRBJ2-2; 8 bases are a match to TRBD2. CDR3 size: 15 residues. Germline V gene sequence: CDR1 SQVTM, CDR2 ANQGSEA. V was pared by 7 bases and J by 9 bases, with 16 bases of the junction left unmatched. In DNA, the CDR3 is TGCAGCGCTACAAAGGGGACTAGTGGAAATCGGGAGCTGTTTTTT. Residues: CSATKGTSGNRELFF.

This clonotype showed up many times. This chain connects TRBV30 to TRBJ1-1, with D unresolved. The germline CDR1 and CDR2 sequences are GTSNPN and SVGIG (reference sequence). This CDR3 region has 12 residues. Trimming took 7 bases from V and 5 from J, leaving 14 bases between them. The CDR3 nucleotides read TGTGCCTCCTTGCCACAGAGGACTGAAGCTTTCTTT. Translation gives CASLPQRTEAFF.

With respect to this clonotype: The junction departs from germline at one end; a sequencing error may be responsible. The V call is TRBV7-9, the J call TRBJ2-1, with a tentative D call TRBD2 (6 bases). In germline, CDR1 is SEHNR, CDR2 FQNEAQ (reference sequence). The CDR3 spans 17 residues. CDR3 bases: TGTGCCAGCAGCCCCCGGACTACTCCGAGCTCCTACGATGAGCAGTTCTTC. Its translation: CASSPRTTPSSYDEQFF.

The chain couples TRBV2 to TRBJ2-1, with unresolved D. Germline values: CDR1 SNHLY, CDR2 FYNNEI. The CDR3 has 11 amino acids. V was cut by 2 bases and J by 10 bases, with 6 bases left in between. The CDR3 region is CASSESWEQFF. Written as DNA, the CDR3 is TGTGCCAGCAGTGAATCGTGGGAGCAGTTCTTC.

This clonotype occurred a few times. V is TRBV29-1 and J is TRBJ2-2; 10 positions match TRBD1. There are 13 residues in the CDR3. The V gene's germline CDR1 is SQVTM and CDR2 ANQGSEA. V dropped 7 bases and J dropped 7; count of bases not matched to a gene: 6. The CDR3 is CSARQGASGELFF. In DNA form, the CDR3 reads TGCAGCGCCCGACAGGGGGCTAGCGGGGAGCTGTTTTTT.

This clonotype was seen ten or more times. This chain links TRBV20-1 with TRBJ2-5; the D is unclear. This CDR3 comprises 14 residues. The germline V gene encodes CDR1 DFQATT and CDR2 SNEGSKA (reference sequence). Trimming pared 0 bases from V and 2 bases from J, leaving 10 bases between. The CDR3 region is CSARDLKTQETQYF. For the CDR3, the DNA is TGCAGTGCTAGAGATCTAAAGACACAAGAGACCCAGTACTTC.

Ten or more counts support this clonotype. The chain carries TRBV30 and TRBJ1-1; D remains ambiguous. Germline-derived CDR1 and CDR2 are GTSNPN and SVGIG (reference sequence). The CDR3 has 13 residues. Trimming took off 0 bases at V and 2 bases at J, with 7 bases between the two ends. CDR3: CAWSVGPNTEAFF. The CDR3, as DNA: TGTGCCTGGAGTGTCGGTCCTAACACTGAAGCTTTCTTT.

This clonotype was picked up many times. The chain joins TRBV6-1 to TRBJ1-4, with D possibly being TRBD1 (6 bases). Trimming pared 4 bases from V and 0 bases from J, leaving 9 bases between. CDR3 length: 15 amino acids. Germline V gene sequence: CDR1 MNHNS, CDR2 SASEGT. CDR3 loop: CASSVQGTTNEKLFF. CDR3 sequence (DNA): TGTGCCAGCAGTGTCCAGGGGACAACTAATGAAAAACTGTTTTTT.

This clonotype has at least ten counts. The V and J genes are TRBV6-6 and TRBJ2-3; 7 bases match TRBD2. The CDR3 is made up of 15 amino acids. V dropped 2 bases and J dropped 3; count of bases not matched to a gene: 5. The V gene's germline CDR1 is MNHNY and CDR2 SVGAGI (reference sequence). CDR3: CASSYEASGTDTQYF. Written as DNA, the CDR3 is TGTGCCAGCAGTTACGAGGCTAGCGGAACAGATACGCAGTATTTT.

The chain couples TRBV5-1 to TRBJ2-3; perhaps TRBD2 as D (5 bases). V was cut by 4 bases and J by 4 bases, with 13 bases left in between. Germline V lookup: CDR1 SGHRS, CDR2 YFSETQ. The CDR3 has 14 residues. The CDR3 region is CASSPGLPSDTQYF. Written as DNA, the CDR3 is TGCGCCAGCAGCCCCGGACTGCCCTCAGATACGCAGTATTTT.

The chain has TRBV15 and TRBJ1-1; D gene ambiguous. CDR3 size: 12 residues. CDR1 and CDR2 (germline): LNHNV, YYDKDF (reference sequence). Between the trimmed V and J ends, which lost 5 bases and 1 base, there was a span of 5 bases. CDR3 sequence: CATSWTNTEAFF. CDR3 sequence (DNA): TGTGCCACCAGCTGGACGAACACTGAAGCTTTCTTT.

This rearrangement joins TRBV5-1 to TRBJ2-7, with D possibly being TRBD1 (6 bases). The V gene lost 3 bases and the J gene lost 3 bases, with 10 bases spanning the gap. Germline CDR1 and CDR2: SGHRS and YFSETQ. There are 13 residues in the CDR3. The CDR3, as DNA: TGCGCCAGCAGCTGGACAGCAGGCTACGAGCAGTACTTC. This sequence encodes CASSWTAGYEQYF.

The V and J genes are TRBV6-2 or TRBV6-3 and TRBJ1-5, with 9 bases matching TRBD1. Losses at the gene ends were 4 bases for V and 0 bases for J; bases not matched to a gene: 10. Per the germline V gene, CDR1 is MNHEY and CDR2 is SVGEGT. CDR3 length: 18 residues. The CDR3 DNA is TGTGCCAGCAGTTCGTCCGGGACAGGGCCCTATAGCAATCAGCCCCAGCATTTT. Its translation is CASSSSGTGPYSNQPQHF.